The 20 T cell receptor beta chains given below trace back to one sample, sequenced in a study of cytomegalovirus exposure and HLA in healthy donors. PCR used 60 Vbeta primers and 13 Jbeta primers. Only in-frame clones appear in the TCRdb table, and some are missing; sequencing was by immunoSEQ multiplex PCR. The sample lists roughly 110,000 clones; 60% to 80% were seen once. The specimen was PBMCs. These receptors all come from a female donor in good health and CMV-seronegative.

This sequence joins TRBV27 and TRBJ2-1, with D possibly being TRBD2 (5 bases). This CDR3 has 16 amino acids. V was pared by 6 bases and J by 4 bases, with 19 bases between. Germline values: CDR1 MNHEY, CDR2 SMNVEV (reference sequence). The CDR3, as DNA: TGTGCCAGCAGGCAACCCCTTGGACTGGATTACAATGAGCAGTTCTTC. Translated, it gives CASRQPLGLDYNEQFF.

This chain uses TRBV2 with TRBJ2-2; the D is unclear. The germline CDR1 and CDR2 sequences are SNHLY and FYNNEI. V gave up 3 bases and J gave up 7 bases, with 6 bases separating them. This CDR3 is 12 amino acids long. The CDR3 nucleotides read TGTGCCAGCAGTGACCCCCACGGGGAGCTGTTTTTT. This gives the protein CASSDPHGELFF.

The chain combines TRBV6-5 with TRBJ2-5; tentatively, D is TRBD2 (5 bases). CDR1 is MNHEY and CDR2 is SVGAGI in the germline V gene. CDR3 length: 13 amino acids. V lost 2 bases and J lost 7, with 11 bases in between. DNA for the CDR3: TGTGCCAGCAGTTACAACCGCGAGGGGACCCAGTACTTC. This translates into CASSYNREGTQYF.

The genes are TRBV7-2 and TRBJ2-7, with D tentatively TRBD2 (5 bases). V dropped 0 bases and J dropped 1 base, with 10 bases sitting between them. The germline V gene encodes CDR1 SGHTA and CDR2 FQGNSA. This CDR3 comprises 15 residues. CDR3 amino acids: CASSLADLASYEQYF. As DNA, the CDR3 is TGTGCCAGCAGCTTAGCGGACCTAGCTTCCTACGAGCAGTACTTC.

The V and J genes are TRBV7-8 and TRBJ1-5, with a weak D call TRBD1 (6 bases). The CDR3 covers 15 residues. Germline-derived CDR1 and CDR2 are SGHVS and FQNEAQ. Deletions cut 5 bases from V and 6 bases from J, with 17 bases between. CDR3 loop: CASSVHRALGQPQHF. CDR3 nucleotides: TGTGCCAGCAGCGTACACAGGGCACTGGGTCAGCCCCAGCATTTT.

The rearrangement links TRBV5-1 to TRBJ1-1; a weak D match, TRBD1 (5 bases). V lost 0 bases and J 6 bases, leaving 15 bases between the germline ends. Per germline, CDR1 SGHRS and CDR2 YFSETQ. The CDR3 runs to 15 residues. CDR3 DNA sequence: TGCGCCAGCAGCTTGGCCGAGAAGGGAGGGGCTGAAGCTTTCTTT. Its translation is CASSLAEKGGAEAFF. Drawing the rest from reference TRBV5-1 and TRBJ1-1, the complete variable domain is KAGVTQTPRYLIKTRGQQVTLSCSPISGHRSVSWYQQTPGQGLQFLFEYFSETQRNKGNFPGRFSGRQFSNSRSEMNVSTLELGDSALYLCASSLAEKGGAEAFFGQGTRLTVV.

This rearrangement joins TRBV11-3 to TRBJ1-3, with D perhaps TRBD1 (5 bases). Trimming pared 5 bases from V and 0 bases from J, leaving 17 bases between. The CDR3 has 17 residues. Germline lookup yields CDR1 SGHNT and CDR2 YENEEA. CDR3 sequence reads: CASSPGGGSRSGNTIYF. The CDR3 bases are TGTGCCAGCAGCCCCGGGGGTGGCAGCCGCTCTGGAAACACCATATATTTT. The entire variable domain, with the rest obtained from reference TRBV11-3 and TRBJ1-3, is as follows: EAGVVQSPRYKIIEKKQPVAFWCNPISGHNTLYWYLQNLGQGPELLIRYENEEAVDDSQLPKDRFSAERLKGVDSTLKIQPAELGDSAVYLCASSPGGGSRSGNTIYFGEGSWLTVV.

The chain combines TRBV18 with TRBJ1-2, with D hard to call. The CDR3 sequence is 15 residues long. Germline assignment: CDR1 KGHSH and CDR2 LQKENI. Trimming removed 1 base from V and 6 bases from J, with 15 bases in between. The CDR3 DNA reads as TGTGCCAGCTCACCACGCGGAAGTCCTCGGGATGGCTACACCTTC. This encodes CASSPRGSPRDGYTF. Full variable domain (outside the CDR3, taken from reference TRBV18 and TRBJ1-2): NAGVMQNPRHLVRRRGQEARLRCSPMKGHSHVYWYRQLPEEGLKFMVYLQKENIIDESGMPKERFSAEFPKEGPSILRIQQVVRGDSAAYFCASSPRGSPRDGYTFGSGTRLTVV.

The chain links TRBV2 to TRBJ2-1; tentatively, D is TRBD1 (5 bases). CDR1 and CDR2 (germline): SNHLY, FYNNEI. The CDR3 contains 16 residues. Between the trimmed V and J ends, which lost 7 bases and 9 bases, there was a span of 25 bases. In nucleotides, the CDR3 is TGTGCCAGCACCAGGGATCGAACCGGTGGATTCGCTGAGCAGTTCTTC. Translating it yields CASTRDRTGGFAEQFF.

V is TRBV6-5 and J is TRBJ2-5; 10 bases line up with TRBD1. The CDR3 is 15 amino acids. CDR1 and CDR2 from the germline V gene are MNHEY and SVGAGI. Germline trimming cut 4 bases from V and 5 bases from J; bases unmatched to any gene: 7. CDR3 loop: CASSSGQGLRETQYF. CDR3 in DNA: TGTGCCAGCAGTTCGGGACAGGGGTTGAGGGAGACCCAGTACTTC.

The chain is built from TRBV19 and TRBJ1-2; a possible D gene is TRBD1 (5 bases). The CDR3 has 14 residues. V dropped 4 bases and J dropped 3 bases, with 12 bases sitting between them. The V gene's germline CDR1 is LNHDA and CDR2 SQIVND (reference sequence). The CDR3 bases are TGTGCCAGTAGTACCGACAGCCTGTACTATGGCTACACCTTC. The encoded protein is CASSTDSLYYGYTF.

V and J are TRBV19 and TRBJ2-7; D not resolved. CDR1 and CDR2 (germline): LNHDA, SQIVND (reference sequence). CDR3 length: 14 residues. Between the trimmed V and J ends, which lost 0 bases and 2 bases, there was a span of 8 bases. CDR3 loop: CASSIDEGAYEQYF. In DNA form, the CDR3 reads TGTGCCAGTAGTATAGATGAAGGAGCCTACGAGCAGTACTTC.

V is TRBV5-1 and J is TRBJ1-1; TRBD1 aligns across 7 bases. Germline V CDR1 and CDR2: SGHRS, YFSETQ. The V segment lost 4 bases and the J segment 7 bases; nucleotides outside the gene matches: 16. CDR3 length: 16 residues. CDR3 nucleotide sequence: TGCGCCAGCAGCGTAGATGTACAGGGGAACGGGGGTGAAGCTTTCTTT. Translating gives CASSVDVQGNGGEAFF.

V is TRBV7-9 and J is TRBJ2-7; TRBD1 agrees at 7 bases. Germline V CDR1 and CDR2: SEHNR, FQNEAQ (reference sequence). V dropped 5 bases and J dropped 2; count of bases not matched to a gene: 0. The CDR3 sequence is 12 residues long. The CDR3 bases are TGTGCCAGCAGCGACAGGGCCTACGAGCAGTACTTC. It specifies CASSDRAYEQYF.

In DNA, the CDR3 is TGTGCCAGCAGCTTATCGATGACACAAGCTAACTATGGCTACACCTTC. It yields the protein CASSLSMTQANYGYTF. This rearrangement joins TRBV7-9 to TRBJ1-2; D not certain. The CDR3 has 16 amino acids. The V gene's germline CDR1 is SEHNR and CDR2 FQNEAQ (reference sequence). Between the trimmed V and J ends, which lost 2 bases and 0 bases, there was a span of 13 bases.

This chain links TRBV11-3 with TRBJ2-7; D not resolved. V shed 3 bases and J shed 1 base, with 7 bases lying between them. Germline V gives CDR1 SGHNT, CDR2 YENEEA. CDR3 length: 13 amino acids. The CDR3 sequence is CASSFYMSYEQYF. DNA for the CDR3: TGTGCCAGCAGCTTTTACATGTCCTACGAGCAGTACTTC.

The chain couples TRBV7-8 to TRBJ2-1, with a tentative D call TRBD1 (5 bases). The CDR3 totals 13 residues. Germline values: CDR1 SGHVS, CDR2 FQNEAQ. V dropped 3 bases and J dropped 9 bases, with 12 bases sitting between them. CDR3 bases: TGTGCCAGCAGCTTCATCAGGGTCGCTGAGCAGTTCTTC. Amino acids: CASSFIRVAEQFF.

The CDR3 region has the DNA TGCAGCGTTGACGAGGATGGCTACACCTTC. Residues: CSVDEDGYTF. The gene calls are TRBV29-1 and TRBJ1-2; D gene ambiguous. V was pared by 3 bases and J by 6 bases, with 5 bases between. The CDR3 contains 10 residues. Germline V lookup: CDR1 SQVTM, CDR2 ANQGSEA.

This clone showed up just a few times. The chain combines TRBV29-1 with TRBJ1-2; TRBD1 matches at 7 bases. The V gene's germline CDR1 is SQVTM and CDR2 ANQGSEA. V shed 7 bases and J 8 bases; nucleotides not matched to a gene: 10. The CDR3 has 12 residues. The CDR3 region is CSAATGDLGYTF. CDR3 nucleotides: TGCAGCGCCGCTACAGGGGATTTGGGCTACACCTTC.

The chain uses TRBV27 and TRBJ1-4, with a possible D match to TRBD1 (6 bases). Germline CDR1 reads MNHEY; CDR2 reads SMNVEV (reference sequence). This CDR3 is 15 amino acids long. The ends were cut back, 6 bases at V and 5 bases at J, with 16 bases in the middle. In nucleotides, the CDR3 is TGTGCCAGCAGATCACAGGGACTAGGGAATGAAAAACTGTTTTTT. The encoded protein is CASRSQGLGNEKLFF.